These 21 T cell receptor beta chains share one sample of origin, sequenced in a study of beta chain features in type 1 diabetes. TCRB transcripts that were expressed got sequenced, as all of the isolated RNA had been reverse transcribed. Clones were read by immunoSEQ multiplex PCR, and TCRdb kept only the in-frame ones, dropping some. The repertoire holds 400,000 to 600,000 clones, with about 32% as singletons. The sample was naive CD4+ T cells from blood. Receptors were obtained from a young man in good health.

The J gene is TRBJ1-1, the V gene TRBV11-1, with D unclear. The germline CDR1 and CDR2 sequences are SGHAT and FQDESV (reference sequence). The V and J ends lost 1 base and 5 bases respectively, with 17 bases between them. The CDR3 covers 16 residues. CDR3 nucleotide sequence: TGTGCCAGCAGCTTAGATTTCGCGTTATCGGGAACTGAAGCTTTCTTT. Translation: CASSLDFALSGTEAFF.

This clone was recorded a few times. The chain links TRBV9 to TRBJ2-5, with TRBD1 identical over 9 bases. The CDR3 is 15 amino acids. In germline, CDR1 is SGDLS, CDR2 YYNGEE. The trim removed 0 bases at V and 5 bases at J, leaving 5 bases unmatched. CDR3 loop: CASSVGGQGWETQYF. The CDR3 DNA sequence: TGTGCCAGCAGCGTAGGAGGACAGGGGTGGGAGACCCAGTACTTC.

The genes are TRBV6-5 and TRBJ2-6, with 10 bases lining up with TRBD1. The CDR3 spans 15 residues. V was clipped by 6 bases and J by 3 bases; unmatched bases: 2. Germline V gene sequence: CDR1 MNHEY, CDR2 SVGAGI. This CDR3 reads CASRTGGSGANVLTF. The CDR3 DNA sequence: TGTGCCAGCAGGACAGGGGGCAGTGGGGCCAACGTCCTGACTTTC.

This clone was counted a few times. V gene TRBV18 combines with J gene TRBJ2-5, with D tentatively TRBD2 (5 bases). The germline CDR1 and CDR2 sequences are KGHSH and LQKENI. V was trimmed by 0 bases and J by 7 bases, leaving 12 bases between them. This CDR3 spans 14 amino acids. CDR3 in amino acids: CASSPPRTAGTQYF. CDR3 in DNA: TGTGCCAGCTCACCACCCCGGACGGCGGGGACCCAGTACTTC.

This clone has more than one count but fewer than ten. The V gene is TRBV15, the J gene TRBJ2-7, with a possible D match to TRBD1 (7 bases). The germline V gene has CDR1 LNHNV and CDR2 YYDKDF (reference sequence). V was clipped by 5 bases and J by 0 bases, with 20 bases between them. This CDR3 comprises 17 residues. The CDR3 reads CATSGHAGTANSYEQYF. In nucleotides, the CDR3 is TGTGCCACCAGCGGCCACGCGGGGACAGCTAACTCCTACGAGCAGTACTTC.

This clone turned up a few times. V is TRBV30 and J is TRBJ1-1; TRBD1 matches 7 bases. The CDR3 has 13 amino acids. CDR1 GTSNPN and CDR2 SVGIG come from the germline V gene (reference sequence). Trimming cost V 2 bases and J 4 bases; bases outside gene matches: 4. Here the CDR3 reads CAWSTGVGTEAFF. For the CDR3, the DNA is TGTGCCTGGAGTACAGGGGTTGGCACTGAAGCTTTCTTT.

This chain links TRBV18 with TRBJ2-2; D is undetermined. V lost 0 bases to trimming and J lost 4 bases, with 6 bases between them. CDR1 and CDR2 from the germline V gene are KGHSH and LQKENI. This CDR3 is built from 14 residues. In DNA form, the CDR3 reads TGTGCCAGCTCACCACCGCGCCTCACCGGGGAGCTGTTTTTT. Translated: CASSPPRLTGELFF.

V and J are TRBV29-1 and TRBJ2-3; D may be TRBD1 or TRBD2 (5 bases each). V was pared by 1 base and J by 1 base, with 9 bases between. Germline CDR1 is SQVTM and CDR2 is ANQGSEA. The CDR3 runs 14 residues. DNA of the CDR3: TGCAGCGTTGAAGGGGGACGGGGCACAGATACGCAGTATTTT. Protein product: CSVEGGRGTDTQYF.

The chain joins TRBV30 to TRBJ2-7, with D possibly matching TRBD2 (6 bases). Germline V gene sequence: CDR1 GTSNPN, CDR2 SVGIG (reference sequence). Trimming removed 1 base from V and 0 bases from J, with 22 bases in between. The CDR3 totals 18 residues. This CDR3 reads CAWSGPPKEGGRSYEQYF. CDR3 bases: TGTGCCTGGAGTGGTCCCCCCAAGGAGGGCGGGCGCTCCTACGAGCAGTACTTC.

A few counts support this clone. Other DNA sequences from this sample encode an identical CDR3 as well. The chain employs TRBV10-3 and TRBJ2-1, with D unclear. Germline-derived CDR1 and CDR2 are ENHRY and SYGVKD. The CDR3 is made up of 12 amino acids. Trimming stripped 0 bases from V and 7 bases from J, with 4 bases between. CDR3 nucleotide sequence: TGTGCCATCAGTGAGTCGCGAAATGAGCAGTTCTTC. Protein: CAISESRNEQFF.

This clone was counted between two and nine times. The chain combines TRBV6-5 with TRBJ1-1; D is possibly TRBD1 (5 bases). Trimming took 6 bases from V and 11 from J, leaving 13 bases between them. Germline V CDR1 and CDR2: MNHEY, SVGAGI. CDR3 length: 11 residues. CDR3 amino acids: CASSSGTRAFF. The CDR3 nucleotides are TGTGCCAGCAGCTCCGGGACTCGGGCTTTCTTT.

The chain joins TRBV7-9 to TRBJ2-1, with D possibly called TRBD1 or TRBD2 (6 bases each). Trimming stripped 4 bases from V and 8 bases from J, with 18 bases between. Germline CDR1 and CDR2: SEHNR and FQNEAQ (reference sequence). There are 15 residues in the CDR3. The CDR3 loop reads CASSSRTGRIDEQFF. CDR3 DNA sequence: TGTGCCAGCAGCTCGCGTACAGGGAGGATCGATGAGCAGTTCTTC.

The chain is built from TRBV7-2 and TRBJ2-3, with D perhaps TRBD2 (6 bases). This CDR3 is built from 12 residues. Deletions cut 5 bases from V and 6 bases from J, with 9 bases between. In germline, CDR1 is SGHTA, CDR2 FQGNSA. The CDR3 reads CASSTREDTQYF. The CDR3, as DNA: TGTGCCAGCAGCACTCGGGAGGATACGCAGTATTTT. Filled out from reference TRBV7-2 and TRBJ2-3, the complete variable domain reads GAGVSQSPSNKVTEKGKDVELRCDPISGHTALYWYRQSLGQGLEFLIYFQGNSAPDKSGLPSDRFSAERTGGSVSTLTIQRTQQEDSAVYLCASSTREDTQYFGPGTRLTVL.

This chain uses TRBV6-1 with TRBJ1-2, with a weak D call TRBD1 (6 bases). CDR3 size: 14 residues. V was pared by 6 bases and J by 2 bases, with 13 bases between. The germline V gene encodes CDR1 MNHNS and CDR2 SASEGT. CDR3 sequence reads: CASRTHRDNYGYTF. The CDR3 coding sequence is TGTGCCAGCAGAACCCACAGGGACAACTATGGCTACACCTTC.

The chain carries TRBV6-6 and TRBJ2-7, with a tentative D call TRBD1 (6 bases). Germline V CDR1 and CDR2: MNHNY, SVGAGI (reference sequence). This CDR3 has 15 amino acids. The V and J ends lost 0 bases and 3 bases respectively, with 12 bases between them. In DNA form, the CDR3 reads TGTGCCAGCAGTTACTCCCCCGGACAGTTCTACGAGCAGTACTTC. Encoded protein: CASSYSPGQFYEQYF.

This rearrangement joins TRBV9 to TRBJ1-2, with D possibly being TRBD1 (6 bases). The CDR3 totals 15 residues. Germline CDR1 and CDR2: SGDLS and YYNGEE. The ends were cut back, 0 bases at V and 4 bases at J, with 13 bases in the middle. In DNA, the CDR3 is TGTGCCAGCAGCGTAGCGGGCAGGGGAGTCTATGGCTACACCTTC. Protein sequence: CASSVAGRGVYGYTF.

Here the CDR3 DNA reads TGTGCCTGGAGTCCCGGGACAGGGGGCCATGAGCAGTTCTTC. The encoded protein is CAWSPGTGGHEQFF. The chain recombines TRBV30 with TRBJ2-1, with 12 bases lining up with TRBD1. The V segment lost 2 bases and the J segment 8 bases; nucleotides outside the gene matches: 4. The germline V gene encodes CDR1 GTSNPN and CDR2 SVGIG (reference sequence). The CDR3 spans 14 residues.

The CDR3 loop reads CAWSALAGGYEQYF. In DNA form, the CDR3 reads TGTGCCTGGAGTGCCCTAGCGGGAGGCTACGAGCAGTACTTC. The genes are TRBV30 and TRBJ2-7; TRBD2 matches 11 bases. CDR1 and CDR2 (germline): GTSNPN, SVGIG (reference sequence). Losses at the gene ends were 1 base for V and 3 bases for J; bases not matched to a gene: 2. CDR3 length: 14 residues.

This chain connects TRBV25-1 to TRBJ2-3, with D hard to call. CDR3 length equals 13 residues. Germline V gene data show CDR1 as MGHDK and CDR2 as SYGVNS. Trimming shortened V by 6 bases and J by 3 bases, and 10 bases separated the two germline ends. The CDR3 DNA follows: TGTGCCAGCAGGTCGTGGGAAACAGATACGCAGTATTTT. Translation gives CASRSWETDTQYF.

This clone showed up just once. This chain links TRBV6-5 with TRBJ1-1, with D possibly being TRBD1 (5 bases). CDR3 length: 10 residues. Trimming took off 4 bases at V and 8 bases at J, with 5 bases between the two ends. The V gene's germline CDR1 is MNHEY and CDR2 SVGAGI. The CDR3 DNA follows: TGTGCCAGCAGTTGGGGGGAAGCTTTCTTT. Translating gives CASSWGEAFF.

This clone was picked up a small number of times. This sample includes further DNA sequences coding for the same CDR3. This CDR3 is CASSYGQHNEQFF. As DNA, the CDR3 is TGTGCCAGCAGTTACGGACAGCACAATGAGCAGTTCTTC. V and J are TRBV6-5 and TRBJ2-1; D possibly corresponds to TRBD1 (6 bases). This CDR3 contains 13 residues. V was shortened by 2 bases and J by 5 bases, with 7 bases between the two germline ends. Germline assignment: CDR1 MNHEY and CDR2 SVGAGI.